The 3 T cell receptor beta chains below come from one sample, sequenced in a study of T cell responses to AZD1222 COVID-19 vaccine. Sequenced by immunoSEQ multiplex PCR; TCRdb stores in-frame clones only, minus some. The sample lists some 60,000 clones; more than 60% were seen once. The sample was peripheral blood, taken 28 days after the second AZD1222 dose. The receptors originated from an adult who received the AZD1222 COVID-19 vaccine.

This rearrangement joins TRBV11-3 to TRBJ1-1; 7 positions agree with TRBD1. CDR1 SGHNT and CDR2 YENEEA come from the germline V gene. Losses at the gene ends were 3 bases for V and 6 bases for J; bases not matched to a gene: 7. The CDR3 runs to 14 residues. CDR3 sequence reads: CASSLGGGTAEAFF. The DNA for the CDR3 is TGTGCCAGCAGCTTGGGGGGTGGGACAGCTGAAGCTTTCTTT.

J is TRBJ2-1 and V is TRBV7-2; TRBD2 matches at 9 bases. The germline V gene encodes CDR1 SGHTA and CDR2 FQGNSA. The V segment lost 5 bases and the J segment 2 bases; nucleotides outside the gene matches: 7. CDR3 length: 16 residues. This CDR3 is CASSAILAGTYNEQFF. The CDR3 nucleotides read TGTGCCAGCAGCGCGATTCTAGCGGGGACCTACAATGAGCAGTTCTTC.

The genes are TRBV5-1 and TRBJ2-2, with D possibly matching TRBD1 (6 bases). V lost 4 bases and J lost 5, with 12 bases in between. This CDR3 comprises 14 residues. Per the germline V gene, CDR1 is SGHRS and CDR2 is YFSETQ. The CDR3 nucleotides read TGCGCCAGCAGCCTGGACAGACAAACCGGGGAGCTGTTTTTT. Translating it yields CASSLDRQTGELFF.